Below, one TCR beta chain is given with its context. The data were obtained in a study of cytomegalovirus exposure and HLA in healthy donors. With V trimmed by 0 bases and J by 7 bases, 8 bases remained unmatched. The CDR3 loop spans 16 amino acids. Germline CDR1 and CDR2: LGHNA and YNFKEQ. PCR employed 60 Vbeta and 13 Jbeta primers. How the authors handled the data: About 11 million of the roughly 80 million unique TCR beta chains counted in a later analysis were shared. Libraries were prepared by immunoSEQ multiplex PCR; TCRdb keeps only in-frame clonotypes and omits some of them. Clonal size and the V and J genes are those of that table, whereas D and trimming came from the DNA. The repertoire table contains 110,000 to 150,000 clones.

V and J are TRBV4-2 and TRBJ2-1, with 8 bases matching TRBD1. The receptor comes from a male donor in good health and CMV-seronegative. Sequencing was carried out using PBMCs. The CDR3 DNA sequence: TGTGCCAGCAGCCAAGATGTAGGACAGGGAAGAAATGAGCAGTTCTTC. Translated: CASSQDVGQGRNEQFF.